This TCR beta chain is drawn from a study of memory CD4+ T cells and cytomegalovirus serostatus (dated by TCRdb to the late 2010s). For context, the study as a whole: The cohort comprised 33 healthy Belgian adults, 9 CMV seropositive and some 25 CMV seronegative. The study sequenced CD4+ memory TCRbeta repertoires of a Belgian cohort with known cytomegalovirus serostatus to replicate a published TCR-based CMV serostatus classifier. Overall results and qualifications from the work: For predicting CMV serostatus, the median bootstrapped AUC was about 0.96 using the original framework and approximately 0.91 using a US-trained random forest. On the Belgian cohort, the classifier based on the original framework reached a median bootstrapped AUC of nearly 0.96, with a 95% CI of 0.76-1.00. Unlike the original study, which covered naive and memory CD4+ and CD8+ populations, the Belgian study sequenced only CD4+CD45RO+ memory cells. Of 170 or so previously reported CMV-associated TCRbeta sequences, 67 appeared in the CD4+ memory repertoires, each in one to five individuals. Results were interpreted as suggesting that the CMV-associated TCR signature is largely present in the CD4+ memory repertoire.

Genomic DNA was extracted from sorted cells with the Quick-DNA Microprep Kit. Amplification of TCRbeta DNA was done with the immunoSEQ hsTCRbeta kit, following the protocol from the manufacturer. An Illumina MiSeq instrument was used to sequence the TCRbeta libraries. The authors' analysis ran thus. After out-of-frame sequences were removed, 2.4 million or so distinct TCRbeta sequences remained, averaging roughly 67,000 per individual. Each individual was scored by the count of around 160 previously reported CMV-associated TCRbeta sequences and the total productive distinct TCRbeta count. A beta-binomial model was reimplemented in Python, and scikit-learn random forests with default parameters were trained on data from the US cohort. Classifier performance on the Belgian cohort was summarized as median AUC with percentile confidence intervals over 10,000 bootstrap iterations. TCRdb took this table from immuneACCESS and kept in-frame rearrangements with V and J called. Such tables lack part of the clones; where checked against another copy, unresolved V genes explain under half of the gap, and the rest is unexplained. V and J calls plus clone size are reproduced from that table; the DNA served to infer D and trimming. In this sample the table shows about 82,000 clones, more than 70% of which occur a single time. The top ten hold around 0.84% of the sample.

On this clone itself: Its antigen remains undetermined. No per-base quality is available; no much larger clone lies one base away.

Looking up the germline V gene yields CDR1 ENHRY and CDR2 SYGVKD. The cysteine opens and the phenylalanine closes a CDR3 of 11 amino acids. Only the CDR3 region is kept as DNA, spanning 33 bases read in frame from base 1. The junction shows trimming of 0 bases on V and 6 bases on J, plus 3 bases between the germline ends. Single viable CD3+CD4+CD8-CD45RO+ cells were sorted as memory CD4+ T cells on a FACSAria II. CMV serostatus was assessed using a Roche Elecsys assay, by which serum IgG against CMV pp150, pp28, p38 and p52 was detected. Once the samples were thawed, total CD4+ T cells were enriched through positive selection using CD4 magnetic microbeads. Samples originated from another study that specifically interrogated the CD4+ T cell memory repertoire. Following standard operating procedures, peripheral blood mononuclear cells were isolated and cryopreserved, while serum was kept at -80 degrees C. The staining relied on CD3-PerCP (BW264/56), CD4-APC (RPA-T4), CD45RO-PE (UCHT1) and CD8-Pacific Orange (3B5) antibodies, and Sytox blue was used to exclude non-viable cells.

The receptor's source is an adult in good health and CMV-seronegative. Sequencing was carried out using memory CD4+ T cells from blood. The chain is encoded by TRBV10-3 joined to TRBJ2-7, with no D gene named confidently. The DNA sequence reads TGTGCCATCAGTGAGTCAGGCGAGCAGTACTTC. Translated, it gives CAISESGEQYF.